One sample yielded the 9 T cell receptor beta chains listed below, sequenced in a study of Ad26.COV2.S vaccination and SARS-CoV-2 variants (dated by TCRdb to about 2021). Interpreted using the paper, the time point label stands for: individuals recovered from natural SARS-CoV-2 infection. Library preparation was by the immunoSEQ multiplex PCR assay. Not all clones reach the TCRdb copy of this immuneACCESS table, which keeps in-frame sequences only. Checked studies attribute under half of the gap to unresolved V genes and leave the rest unexplained. The sample table records 85,000 to 120,000 clones; over 70% of these occur just once. 17% of the sample is in the top ten clones. Specimen: peripheral blood, collected after recovery from COVID-19. Source of these receptors: a human donor who had recovered from COVID-19.

The J gene is TRBJ1-1, the V gene TRBV30; D unresolved. Per germline, CDR1 GTSNPN and CDR2 SVGIG (reference sequence). The CDR3 spans 10 residues. Trimming pared 5 bases from V and 4 bases from J, leaving 5 bases between. The CDR3 DNA follows: TGTGCCTGGGGAGGCACTGAAGCTTTCTTT. It yields the protein CAWGGTEAFF.

The rearrangement links TRBV21-1 to TRBJ1-3; the table's D gene call, TRBD1, was not cross checked with the DNA. TRBV21-1 is designated a pseudogene. The CDR3 extends over 14 amino acids. The CDR3 DNA sequence: TGTGCCAGGCTGGACATCTCCTCTGGAAACACCATATATTTT. The encoded protein is CARLDISSGNTIYF.

The rearrangement joins TRBV4-3 to TRBJ2-2; D assignment may be TRBD1 or TRBD2 (5 bases each). Germline V gives CDR1 LGHNA, CDR2 YSLEER. The ends were cut back, 4 bases at V and 6 bases at J, with 12 bases in the middle. The CDR3 has 14 amino acids. The CDR3 reads CASSPGRWAGELFF. Written as DNA, the CDR3 is TGCGCCAGCAGCCCGGGACGGTGGGCCGGGGAGCTGTTTTTT.

The chain combines TRBV4-1 with TRBJ2-2; TRBD1 is a possible D gene (6 bases). Germline V gene lookup returns CDR1 MGHRA and CDR2 YSYEKL. Trimming stripped 6 bases from V and 2 bases from J, with 16 bases between. The CDR3 runs to 16 residues. The CDR3, as DNA: TGCGCCAGCAGGGACAGAACACAGGGAAACACCGGGGAGCTGTTTTTT. It translates to CASRDRTQGNTGELFF.

The chain recombines TRBV10-3 with TRBJ2-6; TRBD1 agrees at 7 bases. The CDR3 runs 19 residues. The V gene end was trimmed by 0 bases and the J gene end by 0 bases; junction bases not matched to a gene: 8. Germline values: CDR1 ENHRY, CDR2 SYGVKD. CDR3 sequence: CAISESQTGTFSGANVLTF. As DNA, the CDR3 is TGTGCCATCAGTGAGTCGCAGACAGGGACCTTCTCTGGGGCCAACGTCCTGACTTTC.

The chain employs TRBV7-9 and TRBJ2-3, with 15 bases lining up with TRBD2. The CDR3 runs 18 residues. J was trimmed by 5 bases and V by 5 bases; bases with no gene match: 11. From germline, CDR1 is SEHNR and CDR2 FQNEAQ (reference sequence). DNA of the CDR3: TGTGCCAGCAGCCCGGGACTAGCGGGGGGAAATGGAGTAGATACGCAGTATTTT. It encodes CASSPGLAGGNGVDTQYF.

CDR3 in DNA: TGTGCCACCCAGGGTGTGGTGCAGGCGTCCCCTAACTATGGCTACACCTTC. Its protein product is CATQGVVQASPNYGYTF. The gene calls are TRBV5-3 and TRBJ1-2, with a weak D call TRBD1 (5 bases). TRBV5-3 counts as an open reading frame of uncertain function. V was trimmed by 9 bases and J by 0 bases, leaving 24 bases between them. The CDR3 length is 17 residues.

This clone was counted once. The V and J genes are TRBV7-2 and TRBJ2-3; a weak D match, TRBD2 (5 bases). CDR3 length: 14 amino acids. CDR1 SGHTA and CDR2 FQGNSA come from the germline V gene. V gave up 0 bases and J gave up 7 bases, with 11 bases separating them. CDR3 amino acids: CASSLASGVNTQYF. In DNA form, the CDR3 reads TGTGCCAGCAGCTTAGCCTCCGGGGTAAATACGCAGTATTTT.

Only one count was recorded for this clone. This chain uses TRBV15 with TRBJ1-1, with TRBD1 identical over 7 bases. CDR3 length: 15 amino acids. V shed 0 bases and J 2 bases; nucleotides not matched to a gene: 3. Germline CDR1 is LNHNV and CDR2 is YYDKDF (reference sequence). The CDR3 here is CATSRDDRVNTEAFF. The CDR3 DNA sequence: TGTGCCACCAGCAGAGATGACAGGGTTAACACTGAAGCTTTCTTT.